These 8 T cell receptor beta chains came from one sample sequenced in a study of identical twins. TCRdb redid the calling of the 5' RACE reads with MiXCR, one entry per CDR3 protein. The repertoire holds 200,000 to 250,000 distinct CDR3 sequences, with roughly 13% as singletons. Material for sequencing was memory (CD45RO+) T cells sorted from blood. All receptors derive from a woman between 18 and 30 years old in good health.

This clonotype was picked up a small number of times. The chain recombines TRBV6-5 with TRBJ2-7, with TRBD2 matching over 7 bases. The CDR3 consists of 15 residues. Germline assignment: CDR1 MNHEY and CDR2 SVGAGI. Trimming removed 0 bases from V and 2 bases from J; junction bases left unmatched: 4. The CDR3 spells CASSYSMRGTYEQYF. CDR3 sequence (DNA): TGTGCCAGCAGTTACTCGATGCGGGGGACCTACGAGCAGTACTTC.

This clonotype has just a few counts. The chain carries TRBV20-1 and TRBJ1-1; D is perhaps TRBD1 (5 bases). V lost 4 bases and J 6 bases, leaving 12 bases between the germline ends. The CDR3 length is 12 residues. CDR1 is DFQATT and CDR2 is SNEGSKA in the germline V gene (reference sequence). CDR3 sequence: CSAKEGTAEAFF. The DNA for the CDR3 is TGCAGTGCTAAGGAGGGGACGGCTGAAGCTTTCTTT.

The genes are TRBV2 and TRBJ2-5, with 8 bases that match TRBD1. The CDR3 length is 15 residues. V was pared by 8 bases and J by 0 bases, with 8 bases of the junction left unmatched. The germline gives CDR1 SNHLY, CDR2 FYNNEI. The CDR3 region is CASLTRTGYQETQYF. In DNA form, the CDR3 reads TGTGCCAGCCTTACCCGGACAGGGTACCAAGAGACCCAGTACTTC.

The chain uses TRBV12-3 or TRBV12-4 and TRBJ1-4; no firm D call. The length of the CDR3 is 13 residues. Trimming left V 3 bases short and J 10 bases short, with 12 bases between. CDR3 residues: CASSFTPRGKLFF. DNA for the CDR3: TGTGCCAGCAGTTTTACTCCACGGGGAAAACTGTTTTTT.

V is TRBV11-3 and J is TRBJ2-7; D possibly corresponds to TRBD2 (5 bases). Trimming shortened V by 0 bases and J by 11 bases, and 11 bases separated the two germline ends. The CDR3 contains 12 residues. The germline gives CDR1 SGHNT, CDR2 YENEEA. The CDR3 sequence is CASSLDRERKYF. Written as DNA, the CDR3 is TGTGCCAGCAGCTTAGATAGAGAGCGGAAGTACTTC.

This clonotype has a count of ten or more. The genes are TRBV6-1 and TRBJ1-4; 7 nucleotides line up with TRBD1. Unmatched junction bases numbered 9, after V lost 5 bases and J lost 3 bases. This CDR3 is built from 16 residues. Germline CDR1 is MNHNS and CDR2 is SASEGT. The CDR3 region has the DNA TGTGCCAGCAGTACCGGGACAGCCGCAGCTAATGAAAAACTGTTTTTT. This gives the protein CASSTGTAAANEKLFF.

Many counts were recorded for this clonotype. The chain is built from TRBV28 and TRBJ2-7; 8 nucleotides line up with TRBD2. The germline CDR1 and CDR2 sequences are MDHEN and SYDVKM. CDR3 length: 13 residues. The V gene end was trimmed by 7 bases and the J gene end by 4 bases; junction bases not matched to a gene: 6. The CDR3 DNA sequence: TGTGCCAGCATTTCCGCGGGGGGTTACGAGCAGTACTTC. This translates into CASISAGGYEQYF.

This chain links TRBV11-2 with TRBJ2-7; D is perhaps TRBD1 (5 bases). The CDR3 is made up of 14 amino acids. The ends were cut back, 1 base at V and 5 bases at J, with 12 bases in the middle. The germline V gene encodes CDR1 SGHAT and CDR2 FQNNGV. CDR3 loop: CASSLGVKGHEQYF. In DNA form, the CDR3 reads TGTGCCAGCAGCTTAGGGGTTAAGGGGCACGAGCAGTACTTC.